The subject of this entry is one TCR beta chain. The target of this receptor is not known. No much larger clone is present one base from it, and per-base qualities are unavailable. The data derive from a study of CD8 T cells in Susac syndrome (dated by TCRdb to the late 2010s). With respect to the entire study: The study used repertoire sequencing to test whether antigen drove CD8+ T cell activation and differentiation in Susac syndrome. The study compared CD8+ T cell repertoire clonality among about a dozen healthy donors, 14 Susac syndrome patients and fewer than 19 multiple sclerosis patients. General study outcomes and caveats: The study acknowledged that relatively few individuals were included in the TCR sequencing and HLA analysis.

RNA was extracted using the RNeasy kit, and roughly 0.5 to 1 ug of the RNA was reverse transcribed with random hexamers. The immunoSEQ multiplex PCR assay, covering 54 Vbeta and 13 Jbeta segments, was used to amplify TCR beta CDR3 regions. PCR amplification bias was corrected using a synthetic template baseline for primer optimization and computational correction. As for the original processing: Reads were annotated to V, D and J genes according to IMGT and were analyzed with immunoSEQ Analyzer, with only productive sequences retained. Clonality was calculated as one minus the Shannon entropy normalized by log2 of the number of productive unique sequences. For each patient and control, public and private clones were evaluated within the 100 most prevalent clones. A clone was defined as Susac-specific if it was absent from the healthy and MS cohorts, from some 980 published viral clones and from other ImmuneACCESS disease sequences. Using fastp at Q25 and MiXCR, TCRdb reprocessed the public reads and kept productive beta chains. Each CDR3 protein gets just one entry, which takes the most common genes and DNA from the rows behind it. The V and J calls come from TCRdb's annotation, not from the publication. The sample profile shows fewer than 350,000 distinct CDR3 sequences; roughly 85% of them were found once. 0.2% to 0.25% of the sample comes from the top ten.

Peripheral blood CD8+ and CD4+ T cells from healthy donors, Susac syndrome patients and multiple sclerosis patients were profiled by high-throughput TCR beta sequencing. The multiple sclerosis controls were treatment-naive patients whose relapsing-remitting disease, either stable or active, fulfilled the revised McDonald criteria. CD8+ TEMRA cells were enriched by FACS, while bulk CD8+ and CD4+ T cells were purified by magnetic negative isolation. Blood was drawn into EDTA tubes, processed within 24 hours, and PBMCs were isolated by density gradient centrifugation. PBMCs destined for TCR sequencing were cryopreserved in liquid nitrogen and later thawed in a 37 °C water bath. Purity of sorted or isolated CD4+, CD8+ and CD8+ TEMRA cells was at least 90%. V is pared back by 4 bases and J by 0 bases, with 23 bases lying between the germline termini. The CDR3 measures 19 amino acids from cysteine to phenylalanine. Only the CDR3 portion is preserved as DNA: 57 bases, with reading frame beginning at the first base. CDR1 and CDR2 were assigned from the germline V gene as SGHDT and YYEEEE.

The chain couples TRBV5-6 to TRBJ2-1; possibly the D gene is TRBD1, per 5 matching bases. This clonotype originated in a human donor with multiple sclerosis. The material sequenced was CD8+ T cells from PBMCs. The CDR3 reads as follows: CASSRPYGSPRASYNEQFF. The nucleotide sequence reads as follows: TGTGCCAGCAGCCGCCCTTATGGATCGCCCAGGGCCTCCTACAATGAGCAGTTCTTC.